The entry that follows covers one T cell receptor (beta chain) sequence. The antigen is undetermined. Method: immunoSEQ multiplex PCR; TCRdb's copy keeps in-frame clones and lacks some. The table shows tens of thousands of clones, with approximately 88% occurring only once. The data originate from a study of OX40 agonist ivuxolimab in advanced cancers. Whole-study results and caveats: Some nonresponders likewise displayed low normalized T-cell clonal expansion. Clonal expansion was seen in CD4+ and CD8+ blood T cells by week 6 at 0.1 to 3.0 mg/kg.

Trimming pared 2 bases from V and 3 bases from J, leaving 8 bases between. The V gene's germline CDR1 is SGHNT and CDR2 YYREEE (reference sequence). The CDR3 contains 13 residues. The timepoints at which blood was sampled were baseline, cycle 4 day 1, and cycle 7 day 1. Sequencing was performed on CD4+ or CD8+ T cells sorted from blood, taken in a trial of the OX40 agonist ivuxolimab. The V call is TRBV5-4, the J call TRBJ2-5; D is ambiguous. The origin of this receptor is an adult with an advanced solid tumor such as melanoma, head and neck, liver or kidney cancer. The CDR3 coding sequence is TGTGCCAGCAGCTTAGGCGATAAAGAGACCCAGTACTTC. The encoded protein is CASSLGDKETQYF.